The rows below give T cell receptor beta chains drawn from one sample of a study of blood T cell repertoires in COVID-19. This table comes from immunoSEQ multiplex PCR, and its TCRdb copy is limited to in-frame clones, with some not included. The table has some 490,000 clones, around nine tenths seen once. Sequencing was done on a sample of PBMCs or T cells enriched from blood (not recorded which). The receptors come from a woman in her sixties who had recovered from COVID-19. Each CDR3 is given with its conserved first and last residue. Each record gives: clone size, J gene, V gene, D gene, CDR3 protein, CDR3 DNA. The D gene is left open where the match is weak. Not all rows give a size; the values are once, few, many and, for expanded clones, a class.

>once|TRBJ2-3|TRBV3-1/TRBV3-2|NA
CASSLKTRPTDTQYF
TGTGCCAGCAGCCTTAAGACGAGGCCCACAGATACGCAGTATTTT
>NA|TRBJ2-5|TRBV6-5|TRBD2
CASKVIAGGPETQYF
TGTGCCAGCAAAGTCATAGCGGGGGGGCCGGAGACCCAGTACTTC
>NA|TRBJ2-3|TRBV7-2|TRBD2
CASSLGPAELAANTQYF
TGTGCCAGCAGCTTAGGGCCCGCAGAACTAGCGGCGAATACGCAGTATTTT
>once|TRBJ2-1|TRBV7-8|NA
CASSLGTGSREQFF
TGTGCCAGCAGCTTAGGAACAGGGAGTCGGGAGCAGTTCTTC
>once|TRBJ2-3|TRBV5-1|TRBD1
CASSLNRGLTDTQYF
TGCGCCAGCAGCTTGAACAGGGGCTTGACAGATACGCAGTATTTT
>NA|TRBJ1-6|TRBV4-1|NA
CASSQDFAGLRPLHF
TGCGCCAGCAGCCAAGATTTTGCAGGATTGAGACCCCTCCACTTT
>few|TRBJ2-1|TRBV6-5|NA
CASYGQGGGRNEQFF
TGTGCCAGCTACGGCCAGGGCGGGGGCCGCAATGAGCAGTTCTTC
>few|TRBJ2-6|TRBV6-1|NA
CASTERSSGANVLTF
TGTGCCAGCACTGAACGGAGCTCTGGGGCCAACGTCCTGACTTTC
>NA|TRBJ1-1|TRBV7-9|NA
CASSPLGMGSEAFF
TGTGCCAGCAGCCCCTTGGGTATGGGCTCTGAAGCTTTCTTT
>few|TRBJ1-4|TRBV7-9|NA
CASSSQQGEKLFF
TGTGCCAGCAGCTCCCAACAGGGCGAAAAACTGTTTTTT
>few|TRBJ1-3|TRBV5-1|NA
CASSPGTGAGNTIYF
TGCGCCAGCAGCCCTGGGACGGGAGCTGGAAACACCATATATTTT
>NA|TRBJ1-2|TRBV5-4|TRBD1
CASSFPRGGNYGYTF
TGTGCCAGCAGCTTTCCGAGAGGGGGCAACTATGGCTACACCTTC
>NA|TRBJ2-3|TRBV6-5|NA
CASRRGHSTDTQYF
TGTGCCAGCCGTCGAGGACATAGCACAGATACGCAGTATTTT
>NA|TRBJ1-1|TRBV3-1/TRBV3-2|TRBD1
CASSLNWDSEAFF
TGTGCCAGCAGCCTTAATTGGGACAGCGAAGCTTTCTTT
>NA|TRBJ1-1|TRBV9|NA
CASSPEMDTEAFF
TGTGCCAGCAGCCCCGAGATGGACACTGAAGCTTTCTTT
>NA|TRBJ2-2|TRBV2|TRBD2
CASSSPLGLAGGKTGELFF
TGTGCCAGCAGTAGCCCGTTGGGACTAGCGGGGGGTAAAACCGGGGAGCTGTTTTTT
>few|TRBJ1-1|TRBV5-1|TRBD1
CASSSGQGIEAFF
TGCGCCAGCAGCTCCGGACAGGGGATTGAAGCTTTCTTT
>once|TRBJ1-1|TRBV20-1|NA
CSLTRGTEAFF
TGCAGTCTGACCAGGGGCACTGAAGCTTTCTTT
>few|TRBJ1-3|TRBV2|NA
CASSTTALSGNTIYF
TGTGCCAGCAGTACGACAGCGCTCTCTGGAAACACCATATATTTT
>few|TRBJ1-2|TRBV4-1|TRBD1
CASRLTGTGVSRNYGYTF
TGCGCCAGCAGACTAACCGGGACAGGGGTTTCGAGAAACTATGGCTACACCTTC
>NA|TRBJ2-5|TRBV11-3|TRBD1
CARSHDRGETQYF
TGTGCCCGCAGCCACGACAGGGGGGAGACCCAGTACTTC
>once|TRBJ1-5|TRBV6-5|TRBD1
CASSLGQGAGQPQHF
TGTGCCAGCAGTCTCGGACAGGGGGCAGGTCAGCCCCAGCATTTT
>NA|TRBJ1-1|TRBV3-1/TRBV3-2|NA
CASSTGLGEAFF
TGTGCCAGCAGCACAGGGTTGGGTGAAGCTTTCTTT
>NA|TRBJ1-2|TRBV4-1|NA
CASSQDAPTGGYTF
TGCGCCAGCAGCCAAGATGCCCCTACAGGGGGCTACACCTTC
>NA|TRBJ2-6|TRBV18|NA
CASFTKRSSGANVLTF
TGTGCCAGCTTCACCAAGAGGAGCTCTGGGGCCAACGTCCTGACTTTC